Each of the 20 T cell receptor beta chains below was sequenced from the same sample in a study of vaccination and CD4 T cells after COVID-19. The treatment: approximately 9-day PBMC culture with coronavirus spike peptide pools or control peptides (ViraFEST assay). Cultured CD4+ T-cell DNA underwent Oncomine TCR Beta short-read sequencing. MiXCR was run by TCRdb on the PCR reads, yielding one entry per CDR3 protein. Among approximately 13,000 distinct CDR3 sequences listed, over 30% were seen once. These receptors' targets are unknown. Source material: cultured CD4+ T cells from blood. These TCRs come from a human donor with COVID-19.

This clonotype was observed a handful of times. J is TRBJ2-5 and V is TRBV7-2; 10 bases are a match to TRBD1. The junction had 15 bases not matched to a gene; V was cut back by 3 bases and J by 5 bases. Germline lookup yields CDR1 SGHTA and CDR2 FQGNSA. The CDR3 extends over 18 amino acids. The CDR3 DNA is TGTGCCAGCAGCTTGTTCCCTAGGACAGGGGGGAAGGCGGAGACCCAGTACTTC. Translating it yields CASSLFPRTGGKAETQYF. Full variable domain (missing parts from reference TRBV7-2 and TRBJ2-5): GAGVSQSPSNKVTEKGKDVELRCDPISGHTALYWYRQSLGQGLEFLIYFQGNSAPDKSGLPSDRFSAERTGGSVSTLTIQRTQQEDSAVYLCASSLFPRTGGKAETQYFGPGTRLLVL.

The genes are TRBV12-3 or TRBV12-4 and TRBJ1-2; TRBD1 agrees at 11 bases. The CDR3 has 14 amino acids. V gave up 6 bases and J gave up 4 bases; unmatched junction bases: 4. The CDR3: CASRGDRGTYGYTF. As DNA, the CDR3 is TGTGCCAGCAGGGGGGACAGGGGGACCTATGGCTACACCTTC.

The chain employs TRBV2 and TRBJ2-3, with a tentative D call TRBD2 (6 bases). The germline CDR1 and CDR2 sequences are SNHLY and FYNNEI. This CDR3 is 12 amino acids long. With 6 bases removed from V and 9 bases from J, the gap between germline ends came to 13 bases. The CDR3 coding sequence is TGTGCCAGCAGCCCACTAGCCCCAACGCAGTATTTT. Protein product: CASSPLAPTQYF.

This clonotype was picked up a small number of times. The CDR3 here is CASTYNRGDGYTF. In DNA, the CDR3 is TGTGCCAGCACCTATAATCGGGGGGACGGCTACACCTTC. This rearrangement joins TRBV6-2 or TRBV6-3 to TRBJ1-2; D might be TRBD1 (5 bases). CDR1 is MNHEY and CDR2 is SVGEGT in the germline V gene. The CDR3 has 13 amino acids. Trimming shortened V by 7 bases and J by 8 bases, and 17 bases separated the two germline ends.

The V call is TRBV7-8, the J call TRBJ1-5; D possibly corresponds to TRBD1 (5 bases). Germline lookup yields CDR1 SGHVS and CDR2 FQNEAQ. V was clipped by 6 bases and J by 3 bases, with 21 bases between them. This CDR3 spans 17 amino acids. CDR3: CASSSMTAFLINQPQHF. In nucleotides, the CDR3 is TGTGCCAGCAGTTCTATGACAGCATTCCTGATCAATCAGCCCCAGCATTTT.

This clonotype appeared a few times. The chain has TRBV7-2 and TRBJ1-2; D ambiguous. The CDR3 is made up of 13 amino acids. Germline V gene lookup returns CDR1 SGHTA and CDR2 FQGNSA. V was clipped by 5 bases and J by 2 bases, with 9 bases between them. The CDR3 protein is CASSRGGNYGYTF. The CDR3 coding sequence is TGTGCCAGCAGCCGAGGCGGGAACTATGGCTACACCTTC. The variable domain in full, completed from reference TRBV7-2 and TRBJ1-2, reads GAGVSQSPSNKVTEKGKDVELRCDPISGHTALYWYRQSLGQGLEFLIYFQGNSAPDKSGLPSDRFSAERTGGSVSTLTIQRTQQEDSAVYLCASSRGGNYGYTFGSGTRLTVV.

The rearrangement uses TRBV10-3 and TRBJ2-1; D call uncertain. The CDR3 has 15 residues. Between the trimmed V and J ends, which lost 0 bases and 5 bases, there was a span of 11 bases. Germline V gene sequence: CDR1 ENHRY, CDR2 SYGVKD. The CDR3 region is CAISESQGNHNEQFF. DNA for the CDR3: TGTGCCATCAGTGAGTCACAAGGTAACCACAATGAGCAGTTCTTC.

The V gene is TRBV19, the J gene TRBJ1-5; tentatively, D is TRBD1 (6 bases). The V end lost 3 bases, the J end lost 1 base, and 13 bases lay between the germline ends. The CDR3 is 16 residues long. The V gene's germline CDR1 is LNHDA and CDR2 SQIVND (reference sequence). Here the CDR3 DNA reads TGTGCCAGTAGTATCGGGGGGGCGCGAAGCAATCAGCCCCAGCATTTT. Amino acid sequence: CASSIGGARSNQPQHF.

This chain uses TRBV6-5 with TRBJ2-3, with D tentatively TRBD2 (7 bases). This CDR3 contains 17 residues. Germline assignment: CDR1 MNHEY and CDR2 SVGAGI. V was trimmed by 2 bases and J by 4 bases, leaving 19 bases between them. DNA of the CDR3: TGTGCCAGCAGTTACGGGGGGGCTTACTCGGTGGCAGATACGCAGTATTTT. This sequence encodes CASSYGGAYSVADTQYF.

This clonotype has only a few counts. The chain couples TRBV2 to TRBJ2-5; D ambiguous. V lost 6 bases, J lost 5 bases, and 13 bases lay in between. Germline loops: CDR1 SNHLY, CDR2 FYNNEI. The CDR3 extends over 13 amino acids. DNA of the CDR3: TGTGCCAGCAGCCTAGTTCCTGGGGAGACCCAGTACTTC. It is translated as CASSLVPGETQYF. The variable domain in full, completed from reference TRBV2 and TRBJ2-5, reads EPEVTQTPSHQVTQMGQEVILRCVPISNHLYFYWYRQILGQKVEFLVSFYNNEISEKSEIFDDQFSVERPDGSNFTLKIRSTKLEDSAMYFCASSLVPGETQYFGPGTRLLVL.

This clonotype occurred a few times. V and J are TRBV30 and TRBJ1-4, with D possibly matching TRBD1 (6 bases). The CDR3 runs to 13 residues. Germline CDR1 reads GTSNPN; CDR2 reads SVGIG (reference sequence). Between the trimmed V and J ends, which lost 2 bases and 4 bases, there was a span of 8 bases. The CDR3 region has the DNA TGTGCCTGGAGTTACAGGGATAATGAAAAACTGTTTTTT. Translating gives CAWSYRDNEKLFF. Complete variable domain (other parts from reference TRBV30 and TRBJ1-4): SQTIHQWPATLVQPVGSPLSLECTVEGTSNPNLYWYRQAAGRGLQLLFYSVGIGQISSEVPQNLSASRPQDRQFILSSKKLLLSDSGFYLCAWSYRDNEKLFFGSGTQLSVL.

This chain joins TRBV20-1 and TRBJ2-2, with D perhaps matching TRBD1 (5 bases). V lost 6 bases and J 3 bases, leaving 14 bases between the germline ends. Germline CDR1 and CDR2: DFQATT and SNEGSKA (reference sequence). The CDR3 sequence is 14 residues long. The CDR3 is CSARADTDTGELFF. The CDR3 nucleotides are TGCAGTGCCCGGGCGGACACCGACACCGGGGAGCTGTTTTTT.

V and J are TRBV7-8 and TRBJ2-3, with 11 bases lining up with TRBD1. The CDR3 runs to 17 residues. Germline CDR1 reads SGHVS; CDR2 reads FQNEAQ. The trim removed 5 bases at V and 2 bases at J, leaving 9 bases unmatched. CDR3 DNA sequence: TGTGCCAGCAGCACGTCCGGGACAGGGGGTTTCACAGATACGCAGTATTTT. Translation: CASSTSGTGGFTDTQYF.

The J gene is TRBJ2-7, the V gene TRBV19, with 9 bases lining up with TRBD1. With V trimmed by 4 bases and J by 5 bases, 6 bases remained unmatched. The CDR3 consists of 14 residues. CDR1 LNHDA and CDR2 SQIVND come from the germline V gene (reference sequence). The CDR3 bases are TGTGCCAGTAGTAGCGGACAGGGGTTCCACGAGCAGTACTTC. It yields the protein CASSSGQGFHEQYF.

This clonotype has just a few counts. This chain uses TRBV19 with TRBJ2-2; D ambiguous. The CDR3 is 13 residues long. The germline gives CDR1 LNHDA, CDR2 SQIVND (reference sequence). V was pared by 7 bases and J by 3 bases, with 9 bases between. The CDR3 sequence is CASNRLYTGELFF. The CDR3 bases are TGTGCCAGTAATAGACTCTACACCGGGGAGCTGTTTTTT.

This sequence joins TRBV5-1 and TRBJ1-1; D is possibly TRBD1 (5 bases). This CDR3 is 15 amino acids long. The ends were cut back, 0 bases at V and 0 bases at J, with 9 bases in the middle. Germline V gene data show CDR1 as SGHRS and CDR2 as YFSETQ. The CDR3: CASSLAPGLNTEAFF. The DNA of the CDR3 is TGCGCCAGCAGCTTGGCCCCAGGGTTGAACACTGAAGCTTTCTTT.

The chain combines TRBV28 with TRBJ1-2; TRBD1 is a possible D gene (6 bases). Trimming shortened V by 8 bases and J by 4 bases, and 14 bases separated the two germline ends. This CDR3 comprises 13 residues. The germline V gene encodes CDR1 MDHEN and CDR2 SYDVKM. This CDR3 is CASAGGRAYGYTF. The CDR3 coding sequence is TGTGCCAGCGCTGGGGGCAGGGCCTATGGCTACACCTTC.

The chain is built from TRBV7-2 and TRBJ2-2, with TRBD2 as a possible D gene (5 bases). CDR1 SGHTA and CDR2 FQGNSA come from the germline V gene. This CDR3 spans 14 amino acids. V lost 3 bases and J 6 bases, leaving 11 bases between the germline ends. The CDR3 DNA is TGTGCCAGCAGCTTGGCCCGGGGTTCCGGGGAGCTGTTTTTT. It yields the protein CASSLARGSGELFF.

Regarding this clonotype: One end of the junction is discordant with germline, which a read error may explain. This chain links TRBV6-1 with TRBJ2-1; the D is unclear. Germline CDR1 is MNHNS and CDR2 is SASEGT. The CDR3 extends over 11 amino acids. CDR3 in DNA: TGTGCCAGCAGACGGATCGGCGAGGAAATCTTC. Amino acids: CASRRIGEEIF.

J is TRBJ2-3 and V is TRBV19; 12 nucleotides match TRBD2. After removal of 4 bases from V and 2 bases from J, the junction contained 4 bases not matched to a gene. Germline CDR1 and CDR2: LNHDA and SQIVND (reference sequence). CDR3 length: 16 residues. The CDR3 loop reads CASSRLAGGFTDTQYF. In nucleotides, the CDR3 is TGTGCCAGTAGTAGGCTAGCGGGGGGGTTCACAGATACGCAGTATTTT.